This T cell receptor beta chain comes out of a study of blood T cell repertoires in COVID-19. Background on the study: COVID-19 samples from acute and convalescent phases originated in the United States, Italy and Spain.

Produced via immunoSEQ multiplex PCR; TCRdb's table is partial and in-frame only. Of approximately 260,000 clones in the sample, around 92% were seen once. Germline V CDR1 and CDR2: KGHSH, LQKENI. The CDR3 is 14 amino acids. The V end was cut by 6 bases, the J end by 3 bases, with 12 bases between. The sample consisted of PBMCs or T cells enriched from blood (not recorded which). The V and J genes are TRBV18 and TRBJ1-5; D possibly corresponds to TRBD1 (6 bases). This TCR came from a woman aged 55-69 years who had recovered from COVID-19. The CDR3 is CASSLDSPNQPQHF. In nucleotides, the CDR3 is TGTGCCAGCTCTCTGGACAGTCCCAATCAGCCCCAGCATTTT.